Listed below are T cell receptor beta chains from one sample, sequenced in a study of blood T cell repertoires in COVID-19. The assay was immunoSEQ multiplex PCR, and TCRdb's table has in-frame clones only and misses some. The sample lists just over 150,000 clones; 65% to 90% were seen once. The sample taken for sequencing was peripheral blood. Source of these receptors: a woman in her thirties or forties with COVID-19, enrolled during active disease. Each CDR3 is given with its conserved first and last residue. D genes are given only for firm matches. The size field is filled for only some rows; it gives once, few, many or a size class.

TRBV2,TRBD1,NA,TRBJ2-1,TGTGCCAGCAGTCGGGACAGGGGGCGGTTCCATGAGCAGTTCTTC,CASSRDRGRFHEQFF
TRBV11-1,NA,once,TRBJ2-7,TGTGCCAGCAGCTTTCCTGGGACTTCCCCCTACGAGCAGTACTTC,CASSFPGTSPYEQYF
TRBV30,NA,few,TRBJ2-5,TGTGCCTGGAGTGTATGGTCGGGAGAAGATAAGACCCAGTACTTC,CAWSVWSGEDKTQYF
TRBV30,NA,NA,TRBJ2-2,TGTGCCTGGAGTCAAAAGGCGGGGATGAACACCGGGGAGCTGTTTTTT,CAWSQKAGMNTGELFF
TRBV3-1/TRBV3-2,TRBD2,NA,TRBJ2-5,TGTGCCAGCAGCCAAACAGGGACTAGCGGGGCAGAGACCCAGTACTTC,CASSQTGTSGAETQYF
TRBV7-9,NA,once,TRBJ1-6,TGTGCCAGCAGCAAAATACGGTCCGATAACAATTCACCCCTCCACTTT,CASSKIRSDNNSPLHF
TRBV13,NA,NA,TRBJ2-3,TGTGCCAGCAGCTTACAGAGCACAGATACGCAGTATTTT,CASSLQSTDTQYF
TRBV7-3,TRBD1,once,TRBJ2-2,TGTGCCAGCAGCCGAGGTGGGGACAGCACCGGGGAGCTGTTTTTT,CASSRGGDSTGELFF
TRBV3-1/TRBV3-2,NA,NA,TRBJ1-4,TGTGCCAGCGGTACCCGAAGAGGGACAACTAATGAAAAACTGTTTTTT,CASGTRRGTTNEKLFF
TRBV9,TRBD2,NA,TRBJ2-3,TGTGCCAGCAGCTCATACGGCGGGACTAGCGGGGGGGCCGGAGATACGCAGTATTTT,CASSSYGGTSGGAGDTQYF
TRBV2,TRBD1,NA,TRBJ1-2,TGTGCCAGCAGTGTCACAGGGGTTGGCTACACCTTC,CASSVTGVGYTF
TRBV27,NA,few,TRBJ2-2,TGTGCCAGCAGTTTTTCTGAGGCGAACTATCAGAACACCGGGGAGCTGTTTTTT,CASSFSEANYQNTGELFF
TRBV29-1,TRBD1,NA,TRBJ2-5,TGCAGCACCGTAGCTGGACAGGGTTGGTACTTC,CSTVAGQGWYF
TRBV28,NA,NA,TRBJ2-7,TGTGCCAGCAGTATCCCACTAGGGCGGTACGAGCAGTACTTC,CASSIPLGRYEQYF
TRBV30,NA,NA,TRBJ1-4,TGTGCCTGGATTGGCAGGGGAAGAGAAAAACTGTTTTTT,CAWIGRGREKLFF
TRBV11-2,NA,once,TRBJ2-7,TGTGCCAGCAGCAAACTTAGCGGCGAGCAGTACTTC,CASSKLSGEQYF
TRBV7-3,TRBD1,NA,TRBJ1-2,TGTGCCAGCAGCTTAACGAGTAGGGGGACAGGGACAGGCGGCTACACCTTC,CASSLTSRGTGTGGYTF
TRBV10-3,NA,once,TRBJ2-3,TGTGCCATCAGTGAGCCCACTACAGATACGCAGTATTTT,CAISEPTTDTQYF
TRBV7-9,NA,NA,TRBJ2-5,TGTGCCAGCAGTGCCCTTGCGACACGGGAGACCCAGTACTTC,CASSALATRETQYF
TRBV27,TRBD1,NA,TRBJ2-6,TGTGCCAGCAGTCCTTCTCGGACAGGGCCGAGCTCTGGGGCCAACGTCCTGACTTTC,CASSPSRTGPSSGANVLTF
TRBV19,NA,once,TRBJ2-1,TGTGCCAGTAGTATGACATTGAATGAGCAGTTCTTC,CASSMTLNEQFF
TRBV19,NA,NA,TRBJ2-4,TGTGCCAGTAGTCCCCCGACTAGTCTTGGGGGGAACATTCAGTACTTC,CASSPPTSLGGNIQYF
TRBV5-4,NA,NA,TRBJ2-3,TGTGCCAGCAGCTTGGCAGGGGCAAGGAACACAGATACGCAGTATTTT,CASSLAGARNTDTQYF
TRBV6-6,NA,NA,TRBJ1-1,TGTGCCAGCAGTTGGGCGCAGAACACTGAAGCTTTCTTT,CASSWAQNTEAFF
TRBV19,NA,NA,TRBJ1-2,TGTGCCACCCAACGGGAGGGTCCCTCTGGCTACACCTTC,CATQREGPSGYTF
TRBV4-2,NA,NA,TRBJ1-4,TGTGCCAGCAGCCAAGATGACACTGCAACTAATGAAAAACTGTTTTTT,CASSQDDTATNEKLFF